This T cell receptor (beta chain) was identified during a study of T-cell memory formation after mild COVID-19 (TCRdb year 2021). General notes on the study: TCR sequence clusters from the two donors were found to be largely donor specific. In two donors, T-cell clones that expanded and contracted after mild COVID-19 were followed by sequencing TCRalpha and TCRbeta repertoires longitudinally. The cohort was made up of two young adult volunteers, one female and one male, who were previously healthy.

The sequencing machine was an Illumina NovaSeq 6000. Using 5'RACE with constant-segment primers, TCRalpha and TCRbeta cDNA libraries were constructed, with sample barcodes and unique molecular identifiers added in the process. RNA was extracted from every sample with Trizol reagent. The libraries were amplified in two PCR steps, and the second step added a second sample barcode and Illumina TruSeq adapters. Sequencing of the libraries was done on an Illumina NovaSeq, producing 2 x 150 bp paired-end reads. The source study handled its data this way. Demultiplexing of reads and collapsing into UMI-guided consensus sequences were performed with migec v1.2.7. Using mixcr v2.1.11, UMI consensuses were aligned to TRA and TRB V and J templates and then assembled into clonotypes. A clonotype was counted as expanded or contracted only when both edgeR and NoisET called the clonotype significant, with the noise models trained on biological replicates. edgeR calls used a false discovery rate-adjusted p below 0.01 and a log2 fold-change threshold of 1. PCA with hierarchical clustering of max-normalized trajectories of the 1000 most abundant clonotypes was used as exploratory dynamics analysis. Separately sequenced CD4+ and CD8+ repertoires were used to assign a CD4 or CD8 phenotype to each responding clone. TCRdb ran its own pipeline on the public reads, namely fastp trimming at Q25 and MiXCR clone calling, and kept in-frame beta chains. All rows with the same CDR3 protein become a single entry with the most common DNA and genes. TCRdb, not the original authors, processed these V and J calls. In all, the sample holds roughly 120,000 distinct CDR3 sequences, and 15% to 20% of those were seen once. Around 13% of the sample goes to the ten largest clones.

Ficoll-Paque density gradient centrifugation was used to isolate PBMCs. The trim is 0 bases for V and 5 bases for J, with a gap of 14 bases between the germline ends. CDR1 and CDR2 are read off the germline V gene (reference sequence) as LGHDT and YNNKEL. Reading from cysteine to phenylalanine, the CDR3 counts 16 amino acids. CDR3 DNA only is kept here, 48 bases in frame from base 1. This clonotype was counted only a few times. Its antigen specificity is not known. Per-nucleotide qualities are absent, and no much larger clonotype sits a single base away. General findings and caveats noted by the study authors: Only a couple of mild cases were covered in the study, and larger cohorts including severe cases with pre-infection samples were considered necessary. Contracting CD4+ clones were found mainly in CM and EM memory subsets, while CD8+ clones were enriched in EMRA. The detection of some responding clones in pre-infection memory suggests that pre-existing cross-reactive memory T cells joined the SARS-CoV-2 response. The second-wave clones that peaked on day 37 were not confirmed to be SARS-CoV-2 specific. Clones contracting from day 15 to 85 had balanced CD4/CD8 phenotypes, while a second wave expanding from day 15 to 37 was biased towards CD4+.

The rearrangement joined TRBV3-1 to TRBJ2-1, with no confidently assigned D gene. The sequenced sample consisted of PBMCs or a T cell subset sorted from them (not recorded which). This TCR was sampled from an adult woman who had mild COVID-19 (a few samples of this study predate the infection). The sample titles of this study are shuffled in the database, so cell type and time point are left out; the donor was told from shared clones. The bases read TGTGCCAGCAGCCAAGACTACCCTCCCTTAAACAATGAGCAGTTCTTC. This codes for CASSQDYPPLNNEQFF.